This TCR beta chain was identified during a study of radiation and T cells in renal cell carcinoma. Clones were sequenced by immunoSEQ multiplex PCR, and TCRdb holds only the in-frame ones, with some missing. This sample has fewer than 200,000 clones; about 85% occur once, and the top ten carry about 11%. As for time point: blood 4 weeks post-SBRT, at nephrectomy. Described treatment: 15 Gy SBRT to primary tumor, nephrectomy 4 weeks later. Nephrectomy followed 15 Gy stereotactic body radiation by 4 weeks. The tumor was a clear cell renal cell carcinoma. The ends were cut back, 2 bases at V and 4 bases at J, with 8 bases in the middle. Germline V gene data show CDR1 as GTSNPN and CDR2 as SVGIG (reference sequence). This CDR3 region has 12 residues. Points on this clone: What it binds is unknown.

General study points: Without pretreatment biopsies, baseline tumor clonotype presence was undetermined. Top tumor clonotypes rose in blood 2 weeks post-radiation, then contracted.

Sequences were derived from blood, sampled from a patient whose treatment included radiotherapy and nephrectomy. V usage is TRBV30 and J usage is TRBJ2-5; D is possibly TRBD1 (6 bases). The sequence derives from a woman in her forties or fifties with renal cell carcinoma. The CDR3 region is CAWSTGTETQYF. CDR3 coding DNA: TGTGCCTGGAGTACAGGGACAGAGACCCAGTACTTC.